This T cell receptor (beta chain) was profiled in a study of monozygotic twins with inflammatory bowel disease. The CDR3 totals 11 residues. TCRdb reprocessed the 5' RACE reads; each CDR3 protein has one entry and no DNA is given. This sample's clone table lists 140,000 to 150,000 distinct CDR3 sequences. The sequence derives from a human donor with ulcerative colitis or Crohn's disease, or a healthy co-twin of an affected twin (not recorded which). V gene TRBV12-3 or TRBV12-4 combines with J gene TRBJ1-2; the D call from TCRdb, TRBD1, cannot be confirmed without DNA. Sequenced input: blood. The CDR3 sequence: CASSQDRENTF.